The rows below give T cell receptor beta chains drawn from one sample of a study of blood T cells in healthy people across ages. TCRdb used MiXCR to reprocess the 5' RACE reads, holding one entry per CDR3 protein. The sample carries roughly 800,000 distinct CDR3 sequences, 36% recorded once. The source material was blood. The receptor set was obtained from a man between 18 and 35 years old in good health. Each CDR3 is given with its conserved first and last residue. Fields, in order: J gene, clone size, V gene, D gene, CDR3 protein, CDR3 DNA. The D gene is left open where the match is weak. The listing skips clone size in some rows; elsewhere it reads once, few, many or a size class.

j_gene: TRBJ2-7; abundance: -; v_gene: TRBV14; d_gene: -; CDR3aa: CASTRGSYNEQYF; CDR3nt: TGTGCCAGCACCCGGGGCTCCTACAATGAGCAGTACTTC
j_gene: TRBJ2-3; abundance: few; v_gene: TRBV7-6; d_gene: TRBD1; CDR3aa: CASSFPGQGINTQYF; CDR3nt: TGTGCCAGCAGCTTCCCGGGACAGGGGATTAATACGCAGTATTTT
j_gene: TRBJ1-3; abundance: few; v_gene: TRBV12-3/TRBV12-4; d_gene: TRBD1; CDR3aa: CASRPTMGQGPSSGNTIYF; CDR3nt: TGTGCCAGCAGACCAACTATGGGACAGGGGCCGAGCTCTGGAAACACCATATATTTT
j_gene: TRBJ2-5; abundance: many; v_gene: TRBV6-5; d_gene: -; CDR3aa: CASSYDVGGQTLQETQYF; CDR3nt: TGTGCCAGCAGTTACGATGTAGGGGGACAAACGCTCCAAGAGACCCAGTACTTC
j_gene: TRBJ2-7; abundance: -; v_gene: TRBV24-1; d_gene: -; CDR3aa: CATSEAGTRNEQYF; CDR3nt: TGTGCCACCAGTGAGGCCGGGACCCGCAATGAGCAGTACTTC
j_gene: TRBJ2-5; abundance: many; v_gene: TRBV7-9; d_gene: TRBD2; CDR3aa: CASSARTSGVPQETQYF; CDR3nt: TGTGCCAGCAGCGCAAGAACTAGCGGGGTCCCACAAGAGACCCAGTACTTC
j_gene: TRBJ2-5; abundance: -; v_gene: TRBV5-1; d_gene: -; CDR3aa: CASSPEGPQETQYF; CDR3nt: TGCGCCAGCAGCCCGGAGGGGCCACAAGAGACCCAGTACTTC
j_gene: TRBJ2-1; abundance: once; v_gene: TRBV6-5; d_gene: TRBD2; CDR3aa: CASRTTSALNNEQFF; CDR3nt: TGTGCCAGCAGGACGACTAGCGCACTGAACAATGAGCAGTTCTTC
j_gene: TRBJ1-2; abundance: many; v_gene: TRBV10-3; d_gene: TRBD1; CDR3aa: CAISGTDRGTLEGYTF; CDR3nt: TGTGCCATCAGTGGAACGGACAGGGGGACTTTGGAAGGCTACACCTTC
j_gene: TRBJ2-1; abundance: many; v_gene: TRBV7-2; d_gene: TRBD2; CDR3aa: CASSLLASGGGEQFF; CDR3nt: TGTGCCAGCAGCTTATTGGCTAGCGGGGGGGGTGAGCAGTTCTTC
j_gene: TRBJ2-5; abundance: -; v_gene: TRBV9; d_gene: -; CDR3aa: CASSVDWRQETQYF; CDR3nt: TGTGCCAGCAGCGTAGACTGGCGCCAAGAGACCCAGTACTTC
j_gene: TRBJ2-1; abundance: -; v_gene: TRBV7-6; d_gene: -; CDR3aa: CASSLFGGAYNEQFF; CDR3nt: TGTGCCAGCAGCTTATTCGGGGGCGCCTACAATGAGCAGTTCTTC
j_gene: TRBJ2-5; abundance: few; v_gene: TRBV20-1; d_gene: TRBD2; CDR3aa: CSASPSGPYQETQYF; CDR3nt: TGCAGTGCTAGCCCTAGCGGACCGTACCAAGAGACCCAGTACTTC
j_gene: TRBJ2-6; abundance: many; v_gene: TRBV4-3; d_gene: -; CDR3aa: CASSPGRSVLTF; CDR3nt: TGCGCCAGCAGCCCTGGTAGATCCGTCCTGACTTTC
j_gene: TRBJ1-1; abundance: -; v_gene: TRBV12-3/TRBV12-4; d_gene: -; CDR3aa: CASRRTVIYEAFF; CDR3nt: TGTGCCAGCCGACGTACAGTGATATATGAAGCTTTCTTT
j_gene: TRBJ2-3; abundance: -; v_gene: TRBV20-1; d_gene: -; CDR3aa: CSARYPRGSADTQYF; CDR3nt: TGCAGTGCTAGATACCCTAGAGGGAGTGCAGATACGCAGTATTTT
j_gene: TRBJ2-3; abundance: many; v_gene: TRBV4-3; d_gene: -; CDR3aa: CASSHKVSGGGTDTQYF; CDR3nt: TGCGCCAGCAGTCACAAGGTGTCCGGCGGGGGCACAGATACGCAGTATTTT
j_gene: TRBJ2-3; abundance: -; v_gene: TRBV5-5; d_gene: TRBD2; CDR3aa: CDSSLIGLAADTQYF; CDR3nt: TGTGACAGCAGCTTGATAGGACTAGCCGCAGATACGCAGTATTTT
j_gene: TRBJ2-7; abundance: -; v_gene: TRBV9; d_gene: -; CDR3aa: CASSVVGSHDEQYF; CDR3nt: TGTGCCAGCAGCGTAGTAGGCAGTCACGACGAGCAGTACTTC
j_gene: TRBJ2-7; abundance: -; v_gene: TRBV28; d_gene: -; CDR3aa: CASSLRENEQYF; CDR3nt: TGTGCCAGCAGTCTCCGGGAGAACGAGCAGTACTTC
j_gene: TRBJ1-1; abundance: -; v_gene: TRBV20-1; d_gene: -; CDR3aa: CSAIDQNTEAFF; CDR3nt: TGCAGTGCCATCGATCAAAACACTGAAGCTTTCTTT
j_gene: TRBJ2-1; abundance: -; v_gene: TRBV20-1; d_gene: -; CDR3aa: CSARDRGPGTYNEQFF; CDR3nt: TGCAGTGCTAGAGATCGCGGCCCCGGTACCTACAATGAGCAGTTCTTC
j_gene: TRBJ1-1; abundance: -; v_gene: TRBV12-5; d_gene: -; CDR3aa: CASGPSQGEAFF; CDR3nt: TGTGCTAGTGGTCCCTCCCAGGGGGAAGCTTTCTTT
j_gene: TRBJ1-2; abundance: -; v_gene: TRBV20-1; d_gene: TRBD1; CDR3aa: CSARDSGQGLYGHTF; CDR3nt: TGCAGTGCTAGAGACTCGGGACAGGGGCTCTATGGCCACACCTTC
j_gene: TRBJ1-2; abundance: few; v_gene: TRBV12-3/TRBV12-4; d_gene: -; CDR3aa: CASSHSTRTKGDYDYTF; CDR3nt: TGTGCCAGCAGCCACTCCACGAGGACAAAGGGGGACTATGACTACACCTTC
j_gene: TRBJ1-6; abundance: -; v_gene: TRBV12-3/TRBV12-4; d_gene: TRBD1; CDR3aa: CASSLGGTGGSPLHF; CDR3nt: TGTGCCAGCAGTTTAGGCGGGACAGGGGGATCACCCCTCCACTTT
j_gene: TRBJ1-5; abundance: -; v_gene: TRBV21-1; d_gene: -; CDR3aa: CASSKGGGRVGQAQHF; CDR3nt: TGTGCCAGCAGCAAAGGTGGAGGGAGGGTCGGTCAGGCCCAGCATTTT
j_gene: TRBJ1-2; abundance: -; v_gene: TRBV6-5; d_gene: -; CDR3aa: CASSYSKSSYGYTF; CDR3nt: TGTGCCAGCAGTTACTCGAAGTCCAGCTATGGCTACACCTTC
j_gene: TRBJ2-5; abundance: -; v_gene: TRBV7-8; d_gene: -; CDR3aa: CASSSLYSSQETQYF; CDR3nt: TGTGCCAGCAGCTCCCTTTATAGTAGTCAAGAGACCCAGTACTTC
j_gene: TRBJ2-3; abundance: -; v_gene: TRBV28; d_gene: -; CDR3aa: CATSQRVFSDTQYF; CDR3nt: TGTGCCACCTCCCAGAGGGTCTTTTCAGATACGCAGTATTTT
j_gene: TRBJ1-1; abundance: -; v_gene: TRBV30; d_gene: TRBD1; CDR3aa: CAWKSDRGYTEAFF; CDR3nt: TGTGCCTGGAAATCCGACAGGGGGTACACTGAAGCTTTCTTT
j_gene: TRBJ2-7; abundance: -; v_gene: TRBV28; d_gene: -; CDR3aa: CASPPLGGSAIYNEQYF; CDR3nt: TGTGCCAGCCCCCCATTAGGAGGATCCGCAATCTACAATGAGCAGTACTTC
j_gene: TRBJ2-3; abundance: -; v_gene: TRBV7-2; d_gene: -; CDR3aa: CASSRIREADTQYF; CDR3nt: TGTGCCAGCAGCCGTATCAGGGAGGCAGATACGCAGTATTTT
j_gene: TRBJ2-5; abundance: few; v_gene: TRBV15; d_gene: TRBD2; CDR3aa: CATSRDLRKRLAEETQYF; CDR3nt: TGTGCCACCAGCAGAGATCTAAGGAAGCGTCTAGCGGAAGAGACCCAGTACTTC
j_gene: TRBJ2-7; abundance: once; v_gene: TRBV9; d_gene: -; CDR3aa: CASSVGGYF; CDR3nt: TGTGCCAGCAGCGTAGGGGGGTACTTC
j_gene: TRBJ1-5; abundance: few; v_gene: TRBV20-1; d_gene: -; CDR3aa: CSAGDRDSNQPQHF; CDR3nt: TGCAGTGCCGGAGACAGAGATAGCAATCAGCCCCAGCATTTT
j_gene: TRBJ2-3; abundance: -; v_gene: TRBV20-1; d_gene: -; CDR3aa: CSADKAGSTDTQYF; CDR3nt: TGCAGTGCCGATAAGGCGGGGAGCACAGATACGCAGTATTTT
j_gene: TRBJ2-7; abundance: -; v_gene: TRBV12-3/TRBV12-4; d_gene: TRBD1; CDR3aa: CASSSGGLGEQYF; CDR3nt: TGTGCCAGCAGTTCAGGGGGCCTAGGGGAGCAGTACTTC
j_gene: TRBJ1-1; abundance: -; v_gene: TRBV6-6; d_gene: TRBD1; CDR3aa: CASSYPFEDRANTEAFF; CDR3nt: TGTGCCAGCAGTTACCCTTTCGAAGACAGGGCGAACACTGAAGCTTTCTTT
j_gene: TRBJ1-5; abundance: -; v_gene: TRBV6-6; d_gene: -; CDR3aa: CASNSDSNQPQHF; CDR3nt: TGTGCCAGCAACAGTGATAGCAATCAGCCCCAGCATTTT
j_gene: TRBJ2-3; abundance: -; v_gene: TRBV4-1; d_gene: TRBD2; CDR3aa: CASSLSGLAGNTDTQYF; CDR3nt: TGCGCCAGCAGCCTCTCGGGACTAGCGGGGAACACAGATACGCAGTATTTT
j_gene: TRBJ2-5; abundance: many; v_gene: TRBV4-2; d_gene: -; CDR3aa: CASSRQQYQETQYF; CDR3nt: TGTGCCAGCAGCCGCCAGCAGTACCAAGAGACCCAGTACTTC
j_gene: TRBJ2-7; abundance: few; v_gene: TRBV6-2/TRBV6-3; d_gene: -; CDR3aa: CASSYKDLRYEQYF; CDR3nt: TGTGCCAGCAGTTACAAGGATCTCCGCTACGAGCAGTACTTC
j_gene: TRBJ1-5; abundance: few; v_gene: TRBV5-1; d_gene: -; CDR3aa: CASSWGRDQPQHF; CDR3nt: TGCGCCAGCAGCTGGGGGAGAGATCAGCCCCAGCATTTT
j_gene: TRBJ1-3; abundance: few; v_gene: TRBV10-3; d_gene: -; CDR3aa: CAISEGSERNTIYF; CDR3nt: TGTGCCATCAGTGAAGGTTCCGAGCGAAACACCATATATTTT
j_gene: TRBJ2-3; abundance: many; v_gene: TRBV20-1; d_gene: TRBD2; CDR3aa: CSARGPGTSGGSTDTQYF; CDR3nt: TGCAGTGCTAGAGGCCCCGGGACTAGCGGGGGGTCCACAGATACGCAGTATTTT
j_gene: TRBJ1-5; abundance: -; v_gene: TRBV12-3/TRBV12-4; d_gene: -; CDR3aa: CASSDQGSNQPQHF; CDR3nt: TGTGCCAGCAGTGACCAGGGGTCCAATCAGCCCCAGCATTTT